These T cell receptor beta chains were read from a single sample in a study of T cells in Graves' hyperthyroidism and ophthalmopathy. TCRdb used MiXCR to reprocess the multiplex PCR reads, holding one entry per CDR3 protein. The sample consists of fewer than 350,000 distinct CDR3 sequences, around 20% of them appearing once. The sequenced sample consisted of blood. The receptors here all came from a man in his forties or fifties with Graves' ophthalmopathy. CDR3s include the opening cysteine and the closing phenylalanine or tryptophan. Some rows mark clone size as missing; the rest say once, few, many or name a class of expanded clone.

J: TRBJ2-3; size: few; V: TRBV19; CDR3: CASRSASGRAREDTQYF
J: TRBJ2-1; size: few; V: TRBV9; CDR3: CASSPRTSGSSGHNEQFF
J: TRBJ2-2; size: many; V: TRBV4-1; CDR3: CASSFQPSNTGELFF
J: TRBJ2-6; size: few; V: TRBV20-1; CDR3: CSARPGVGANVLTF
J: TRBJ1-1; size: NA; V: TRBV6-5; CDR3: CASSYSGTLNTEAFF
J: TRBJ2-2; size: NA; V: TRBV9; CDR3: CASGLLAGENTGELFF
J: TRBJ2-2; size: few; V: TRBV10-3; CDR3: CAIRETGASTGELFF
J: TRBJ2-1; size: few; V: TRBV6-1; CDR3: CASSWGGTRDEQFF
J: TRBJ1-1; size: many; V: TRBV11-1; CDR3: CASSTTRGHTEAFF
J: TRBJ1-1; size: few; V: TRBV19; CDR3: CASTNGQITEAFF
J: TRBJ1-5; size: few; V: TRBV2; CDR3: CASSERGAGQPQHF
J: TRBJ2-7; size: many; V: TRBV6-1; CDR3: CASTEGHISYEQYF
J: TRBJ2-1; size: many; V: TRBV5-1; CDR3: CASSRMGEYYNEQFF
J: TRBJ1-4; size: NA; V: TRBV7-9; CDR3: CASSLRAGGPEKLFF
J: TRBJ1-2; size: many; V: TRBV3-1; CDR3: CASSQDGRPHTYGYTF
J: TRBJ1-5; size: many; V: TRBV27; CDR3: CASSLRGPQPQHF
J: TRBJ2-7; size: NA; V: TRBV29-1; CDR3: CSVDRGSSYEQYF
J: TRBJ2-2; size: NA; V: TRBV5-4; CDR3: CASSLPGQAGTGELFF
J: TRBJ2-5; size: many; V: TRBV7-8; CDR3: CASSRWESQETQYF
J: TRBJ2-1; size: many; V: TRBV11-2; CDR3: CASSFSGSGEEQFF
J: TRBJ2-7; size: many; V: TRBV2; CDR3: CASRDDRKSSYEQYF
J: TRBJ2-3; size: many; V: TRBV20-1; CDR3: CSATGGAADTQYF
J: TRBJ2-2; size: NA; V: TRBV6-8; CDR3: CASRTGLDLTGELFF
J: TRBJ2-1; size: many; V: TRBV7-9; CDR3: CASSLSGPYNEQFF
J: TRBJ2-1; size: NA; V: TRBV5-1; CDR3: CASANVGGGLVSNEQFF
J: TRBJ2-5; size: NA; V: TRBV9; CDR3: CASSGAGGAKETQYF
J: TRBJ2-7; size: many; V: TRBV7-6; CDR3: CASSSTESSYEQYF
J: TRBJ1-5; size: NA; V: TRBV27; CDR3: CASRPDRGHQPQHF
J: TRBJ2-7; size: many; V: TRBV6-5; CDR3: CASSYSAGPYEQYF
J: TRBJ1-1; size: NA; V: TRBV27; CDR3: CASSLRRGGMNTEAFF
J: TRBJ1-4; size: few; V: TRBV5-1; CDR3: CASSSGTVQSLNEKLFF
J: TRBJ2-5; size: NA; V: TRBV10-3; CDR3: CATGEGRETQYF
J: TRBJ2-3; size: NA; V: TRBV12-5; CDR3: CASGLVIDRRGTDTQYF
J: TRBJ1-3; size: NA; V: TRBV5-1; CDR3: CASSPDNSGNTIYF
J: TRBJ2-7; size: NA; V: TRBV4-1; CDR3: CASSQGQGSIEQYF
J: TRBJ2-5; size: many; V: TRBV4-1; CDR3: CASSQFPILAGAQETQYF
J: TRBJ2-2; size: NA; V: TRBV5-1; CDR3: CASSLNALTRFNTGELFF
J: TRBJ2-1; size: many; V: TRBV20-1; CDR3: CSASRQGRGNEQFF
J: TRBJ2-1; size: few; V: TRBV5-1; CDR3: CASSGRLAGRSSYNEQFF
J: TRBJ2-7; size: many; V: TRBV2; CDR3: CARAGPNYEQYF
J: TRBJ1-6; size: NA; V: TRBV25-1; CDR3: CASSEYVGGYSPLHF
J: TRBJ2-1; size: many; V: TRBV30; CDR3: CAWSVLRVDEQFF
J: TRBJ2-1; size: NA; V: TRBV5-4; CDR3: CASSLYLTSNEQFF
J: TRBJ1-2; size: few; V: TRBV27; CDR3: CASRTLGQPPNYGYTF
J: TRBJ2-1; size: few; V: TRBV20-1; CDR3: CSARSGLAGGPIGFF
J: TRBJ2-3; size: NA; V: TRBV20-1; CDR3: CSAAGGGYTDTQYF
J: TRBJ2-4; size: few; V: TRBV28; CDR3: CASSSLPGLGKNIQYF
J: TRBJ2-4; size: NA; V: TRBV12-3/TRBV12-4; CDR3: CASSLAGGIAKNIQYF
J: TRBJ2-3; size: few; V: TRBV2; CDR3: CASSEVDRAADTQYF
J: TRBJ1-5; size: few; V: TRBV2; CDR3: CASSEGTGFNQPQHF
J: TRBJ2-7; size: NA; V: TRBV6-2/TRBV6-3; CDR3: CASSYPPRGPSYEQYF
J: TRBJ1-3; size: NA; V: TRBV5-6; CDR3: CASSPNTGTSGNTIYF
J: TRBJ1-1; size: many; V: TRBV15; CDR3: CATSSTLNTEAFF
J: TRBJ2-1; size: NA; V: TRBV15; CDR3: CATSTDRTSYNEQFF
J: TRBJ1-1; size: many; V: TRBV20-1; CDR3: CSARDINYVEAFF
J: TRBJ2-7; size: many; V: TRBV27; CDR3: CASSPRQEAYEQYF
J: TRBJ1-1; size: many; V: TRBV28; CDR3: CASSSQGGEAFF
J: TRBJ2-3; size: many; V: TRBV2; CDR3: CASSESQRERPRGTDTQYF